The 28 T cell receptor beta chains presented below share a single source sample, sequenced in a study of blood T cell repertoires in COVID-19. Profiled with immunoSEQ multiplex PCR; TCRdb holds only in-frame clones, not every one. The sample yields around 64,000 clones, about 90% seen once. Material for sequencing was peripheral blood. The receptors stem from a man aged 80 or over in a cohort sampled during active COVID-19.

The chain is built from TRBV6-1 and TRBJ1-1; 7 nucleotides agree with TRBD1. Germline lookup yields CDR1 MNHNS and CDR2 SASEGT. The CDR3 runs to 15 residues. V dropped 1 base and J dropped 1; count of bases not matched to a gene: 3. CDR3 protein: CASSEEDRANTEAFF. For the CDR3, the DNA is TGTGCCAGCAGTGAAGAAGACAGGGCGAACACTGAAGCTTTCTTT.

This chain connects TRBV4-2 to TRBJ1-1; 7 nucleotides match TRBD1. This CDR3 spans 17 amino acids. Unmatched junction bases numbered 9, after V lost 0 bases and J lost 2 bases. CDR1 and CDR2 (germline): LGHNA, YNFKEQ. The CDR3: CASSQEQIGQANTEAFF. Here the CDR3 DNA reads TGTGCCAGCAGCCAAGAACAAATAGGACAGGCCAACACTGAAGCTTTCTTT.

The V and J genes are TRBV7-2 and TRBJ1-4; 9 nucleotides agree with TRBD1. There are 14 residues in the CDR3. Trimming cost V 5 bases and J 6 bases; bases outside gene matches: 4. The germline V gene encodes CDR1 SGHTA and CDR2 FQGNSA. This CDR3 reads CASSPGTGYEKLFF. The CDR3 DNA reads TGTGCCAGCAGCCCCGGGACAGGGTATGAAAAACTGTTTTTT. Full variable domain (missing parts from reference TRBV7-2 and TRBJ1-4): GAGVSQSPSNKVTEKGKDVELRCDPISGHTALYWYRQSLGQGLEFLIYFQGNSAPDKSGLPSDRFSAERTGGSVSTLTIQRTQQEDSAVYLCASSPGTGYEKLFFGSGTQLSVL.

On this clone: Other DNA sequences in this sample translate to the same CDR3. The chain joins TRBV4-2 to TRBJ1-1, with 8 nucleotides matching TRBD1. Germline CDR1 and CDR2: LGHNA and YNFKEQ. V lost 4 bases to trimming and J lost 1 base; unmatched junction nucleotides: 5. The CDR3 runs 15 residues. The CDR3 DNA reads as TGTGCCAGCAGCCGGTCGACAGGGGCGAACACTGAAGCTTTCTTT. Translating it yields CASSRSTGANTEAFF.

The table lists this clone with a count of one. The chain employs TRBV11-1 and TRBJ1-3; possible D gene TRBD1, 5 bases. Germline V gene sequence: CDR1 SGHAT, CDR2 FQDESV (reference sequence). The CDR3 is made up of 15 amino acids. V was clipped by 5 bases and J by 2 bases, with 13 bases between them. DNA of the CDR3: TGTGCCAGCAGCCCAACTTCAGGGACTGGAAACACCATATATTTT. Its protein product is CASSPTSGTGNTIYF.

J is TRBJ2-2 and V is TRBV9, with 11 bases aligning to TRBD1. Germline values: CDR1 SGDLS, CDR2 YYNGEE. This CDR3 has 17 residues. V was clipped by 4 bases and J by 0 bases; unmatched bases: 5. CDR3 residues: CASSPTGQGANTGELFF. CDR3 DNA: TGTGCCAGCAGCCCTACGGGACAGGGGGCGAACACCGGGGAGCTGTTTTTT.

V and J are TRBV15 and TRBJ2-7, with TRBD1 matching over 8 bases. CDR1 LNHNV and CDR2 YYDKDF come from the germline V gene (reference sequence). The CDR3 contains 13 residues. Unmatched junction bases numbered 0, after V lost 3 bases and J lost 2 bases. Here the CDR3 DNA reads TGTGCCACCAGCAGGACAGGGGCCTACGAGCAGTACTTC. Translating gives CATSRTGAYEQYF.

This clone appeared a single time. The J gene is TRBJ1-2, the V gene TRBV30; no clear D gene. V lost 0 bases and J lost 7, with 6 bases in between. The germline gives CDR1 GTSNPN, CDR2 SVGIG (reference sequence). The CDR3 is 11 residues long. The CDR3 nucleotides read TGTGCCTGGAGTGTATTCCGTGGCTACACCTTC. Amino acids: CAWSVFRGYTF.

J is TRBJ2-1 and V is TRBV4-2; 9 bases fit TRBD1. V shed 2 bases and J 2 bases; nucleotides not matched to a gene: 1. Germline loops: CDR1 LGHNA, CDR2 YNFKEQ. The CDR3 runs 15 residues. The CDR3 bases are TGTGCCAGCAGCCAAACAGGGGGCGCCTACAATGAGCAGTTCTTC. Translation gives CASSQTGGAYNEQFF.

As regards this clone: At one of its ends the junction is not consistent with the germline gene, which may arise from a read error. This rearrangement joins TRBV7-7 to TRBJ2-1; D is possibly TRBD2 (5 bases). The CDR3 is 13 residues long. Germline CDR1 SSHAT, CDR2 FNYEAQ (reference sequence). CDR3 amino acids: CASSLGLGDEQFF. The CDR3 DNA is TGTGCTAGCAGCTTAGGACTCGGGGATGAGCAGTTCTTC.

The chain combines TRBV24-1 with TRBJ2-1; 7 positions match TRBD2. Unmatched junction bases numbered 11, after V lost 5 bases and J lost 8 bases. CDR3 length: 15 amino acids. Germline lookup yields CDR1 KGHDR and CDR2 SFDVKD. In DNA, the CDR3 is TGTGCCACCAGTGCAGAGCGGGGATTTGGGGATGAGCAGTTCTTC. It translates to CATSAERGFGDEQFF.

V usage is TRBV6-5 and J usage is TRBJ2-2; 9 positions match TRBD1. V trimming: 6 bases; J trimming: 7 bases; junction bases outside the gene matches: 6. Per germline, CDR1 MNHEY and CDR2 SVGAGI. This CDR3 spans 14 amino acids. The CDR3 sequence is CASSRTGGVGELFF. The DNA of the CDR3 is TGTGCCAGCAGCAGAACAGGGGGCGTCGGGGAGCTGTTTTTT.

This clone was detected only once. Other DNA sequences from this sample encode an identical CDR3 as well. The DNA of the CDR3 is TGTGCCAGCAGCTTAGAGAGGGATACGCAGTATTTT. Translated, it gives CASSLERDTQYF. The chain carries TRBV7-2 and TRBJ2-3; D uncertain. V was trimmed by 1 base and J by 6 bases, leaving 5 bases between them. The germline V gene encodes CDR1 SGHTA and CDR2 FQGNSA. The CDR3 extends over 12 amino acids.

The CDR3 reads CSTGQGYEQYF. The CDR3 DNA reads as TGCAGCACTGGACAGGGATACGAGCAGTACTTC. The V gene is TRBV29-1, the J gene TRBJ2-7; TRBD1 aligns across 8 bases. Germline CDR1 and CDR2: SQVTM and ANQGSEA. Losses at the gene ends were 8 bases for V and 4 bases for J; bases not matched to a gene: 4. CDR3 length: 11 residues.

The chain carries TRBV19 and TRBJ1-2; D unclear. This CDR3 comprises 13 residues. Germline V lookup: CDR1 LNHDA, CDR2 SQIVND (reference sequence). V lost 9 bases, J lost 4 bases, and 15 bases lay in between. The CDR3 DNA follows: TGTGCCAGAGAAAGGGAGGATGCCTATGGCTACACCTTC. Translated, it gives CAREREDAYGYTF.

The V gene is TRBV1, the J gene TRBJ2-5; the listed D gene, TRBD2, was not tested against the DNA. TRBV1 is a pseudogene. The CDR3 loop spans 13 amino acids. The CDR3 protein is CTSSRTLRETQYF. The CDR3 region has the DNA TGCACCAGCAGCCGAACTCTCCGGGAGACCCAGTACTTC.

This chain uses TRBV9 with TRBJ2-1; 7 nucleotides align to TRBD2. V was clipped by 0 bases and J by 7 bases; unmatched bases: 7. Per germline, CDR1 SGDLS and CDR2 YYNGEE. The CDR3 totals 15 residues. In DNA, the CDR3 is TGTGCCAGCAGCGTAGAACTAGCGTCTGGTAATGAGCAGTTCTTC. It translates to CASSVELASGNEQFF.

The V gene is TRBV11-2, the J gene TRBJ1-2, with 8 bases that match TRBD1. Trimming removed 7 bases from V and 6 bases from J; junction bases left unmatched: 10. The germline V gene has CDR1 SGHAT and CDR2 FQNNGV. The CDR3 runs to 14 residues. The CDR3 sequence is CASNRAGGYNGYTF. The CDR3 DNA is TGTGCCAGCAACCGGGCAGGGGGCTATAATGGCTACACCTTC.

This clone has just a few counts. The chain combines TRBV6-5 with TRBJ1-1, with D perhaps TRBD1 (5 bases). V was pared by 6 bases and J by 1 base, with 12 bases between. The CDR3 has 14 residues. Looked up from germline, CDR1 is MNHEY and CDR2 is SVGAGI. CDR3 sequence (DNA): TGTGCCAGCAGAGCGGGGGGTTCGAACACTGAAGCTTTCTTT. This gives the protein CASRAGGSNTEAFF.

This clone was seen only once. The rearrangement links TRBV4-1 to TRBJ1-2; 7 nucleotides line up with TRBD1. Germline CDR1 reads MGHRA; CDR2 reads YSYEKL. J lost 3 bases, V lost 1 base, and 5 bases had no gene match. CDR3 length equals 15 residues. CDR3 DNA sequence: TGCGCCAGCAGCCAAGTTGCAGGGGGTCACTATGGCTACACCTTC. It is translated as CASSQVAGGHYGYTF.

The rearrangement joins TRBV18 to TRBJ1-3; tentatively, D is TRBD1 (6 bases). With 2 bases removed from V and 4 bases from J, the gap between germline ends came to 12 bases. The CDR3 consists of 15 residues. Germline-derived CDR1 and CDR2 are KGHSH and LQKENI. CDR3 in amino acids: CASSPGPRGGNTIYF. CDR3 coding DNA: TGTGCCAGCTCACCAGGCCCCAGGGGAGGAAACACCATATATTTT.

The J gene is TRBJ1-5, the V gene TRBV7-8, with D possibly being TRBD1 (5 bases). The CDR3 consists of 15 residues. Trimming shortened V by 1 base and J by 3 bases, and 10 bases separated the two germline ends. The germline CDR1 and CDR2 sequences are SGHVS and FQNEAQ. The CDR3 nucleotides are TGTGCCAGCAGCTTAGGGGGGGGGAACAATCAGCCCCAGCATTTT. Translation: CASSLGGGNNQPQHF.

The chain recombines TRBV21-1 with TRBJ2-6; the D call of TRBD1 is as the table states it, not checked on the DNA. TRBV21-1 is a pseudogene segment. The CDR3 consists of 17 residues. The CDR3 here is CASSKLTGGTGANVLTF. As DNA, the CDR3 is TGTGCCAGCAGCAAATTGACAGGGGGAACTGGGGCCAACGTCCTGACTTTC.

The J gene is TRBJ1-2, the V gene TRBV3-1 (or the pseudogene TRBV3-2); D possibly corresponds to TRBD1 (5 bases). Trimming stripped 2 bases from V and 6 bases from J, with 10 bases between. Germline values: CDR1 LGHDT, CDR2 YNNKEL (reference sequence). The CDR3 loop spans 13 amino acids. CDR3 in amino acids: CASSQFGGDGYTF. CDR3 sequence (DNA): TGTGCCAGCAGCCAATTTGGGGGGGATGGCTACACCTTC.

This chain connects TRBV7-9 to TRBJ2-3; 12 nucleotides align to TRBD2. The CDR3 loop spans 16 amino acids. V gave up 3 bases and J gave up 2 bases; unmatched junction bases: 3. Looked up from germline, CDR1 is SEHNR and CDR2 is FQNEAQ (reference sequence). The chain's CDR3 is CASSLTSGSATDTQYF. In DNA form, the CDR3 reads TGTGCCAGCAGCTTGACTAGCGGGAGCGCCACAGATACGCAGTATTTT.

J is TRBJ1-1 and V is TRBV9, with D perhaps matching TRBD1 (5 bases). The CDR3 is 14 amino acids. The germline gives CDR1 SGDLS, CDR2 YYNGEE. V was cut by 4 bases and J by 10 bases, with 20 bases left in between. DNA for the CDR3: TGTGCCAGCAGCCTACTACAGGTTACCACGGGAGCTTTCTTT. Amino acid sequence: CASSLLQVTTGAFF.

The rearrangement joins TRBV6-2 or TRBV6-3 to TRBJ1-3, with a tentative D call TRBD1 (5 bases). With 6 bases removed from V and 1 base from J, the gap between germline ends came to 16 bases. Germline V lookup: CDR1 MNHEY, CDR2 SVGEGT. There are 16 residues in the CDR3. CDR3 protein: CASSLRGTGSGNTIYF. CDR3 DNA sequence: TGTGCCAGCAGCCTCCGGGGGACCGGTTCTGGAAACACCATATATTTT.

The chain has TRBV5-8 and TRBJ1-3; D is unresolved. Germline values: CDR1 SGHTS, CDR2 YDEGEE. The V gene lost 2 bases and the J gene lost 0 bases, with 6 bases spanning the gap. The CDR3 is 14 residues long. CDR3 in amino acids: CASSFFISGNTIYF. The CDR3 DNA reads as TGTGCCAGCAGCTTTTTTATCTCTGGAAACACCATATATTTT.